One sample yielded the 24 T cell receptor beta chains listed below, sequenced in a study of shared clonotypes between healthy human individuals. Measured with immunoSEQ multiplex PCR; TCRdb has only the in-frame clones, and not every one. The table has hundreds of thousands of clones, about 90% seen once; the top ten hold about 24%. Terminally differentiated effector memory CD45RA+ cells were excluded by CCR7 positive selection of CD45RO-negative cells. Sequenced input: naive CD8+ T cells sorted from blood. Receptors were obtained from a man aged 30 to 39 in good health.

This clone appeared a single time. The CDR3 loop reads CASRGTAYNEQFF. The CDR3 DNA follows: TGTGCCAGCAGGGGGACAGCCTACAATGAGCAGTTCTTC. The chain has TRBV25-1 and TRBJ2-1; 7 nucleotides agree with TRBD1. Germline CDR1 reads MGHDK; CDR2 reads SYGVNS. The CDR3 has 13 amino acids. V lost 6 bases and J lost 2; bases outside the gene matches: 1.

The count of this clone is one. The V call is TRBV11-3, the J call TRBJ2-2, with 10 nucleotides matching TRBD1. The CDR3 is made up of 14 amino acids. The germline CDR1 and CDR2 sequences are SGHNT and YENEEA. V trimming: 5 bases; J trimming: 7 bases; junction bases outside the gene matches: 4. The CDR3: CASSPGQGGGELFF. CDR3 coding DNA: TGTGCCAGCAGCCCCGGACAGGGGGGCGGGGAGCTGTTTTTT. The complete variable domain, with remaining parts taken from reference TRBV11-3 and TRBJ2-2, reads EAGVVQSPRYKIIEKKQPVAFWCNPISGHNTLYWYLQNLGQGPELLIRYENEEAVDDSQLPKDRFSAERLKGVDSTLKIQPAELGDSAVYLCASSPGQGGGELFFGEGSRLTVL.

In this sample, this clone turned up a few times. The CDR3 sequence: CASSFSGGQPQHF. CDR3 DNA sequence: TGTGCCAGCAGCTTCAGTGGTGGGCAGCCCCAGCATTTT. The chain carries TRBV7-8 and TRBJ1-5; no clear D. CDR3 length: 13 residues. Germline V CDR1 and CDR2: SGHVS, FQNEAQ. Deletions cut 3 bases from V and 7 bases from J, with 10 bases between.

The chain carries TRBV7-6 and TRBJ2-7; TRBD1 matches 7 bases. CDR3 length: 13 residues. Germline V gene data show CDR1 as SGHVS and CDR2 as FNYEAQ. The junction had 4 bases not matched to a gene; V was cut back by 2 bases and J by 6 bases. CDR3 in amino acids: CASSLIDRVEQYF. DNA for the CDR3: TGTGCCAGCAGCTTAATCGACAGGGTCGAGCAGTACTTC. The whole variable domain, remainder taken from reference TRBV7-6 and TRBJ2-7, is GAGVSQSPRYKVTKRGQDVALRCDPISGHVSLYWYRQALGQGPEFLTYFNYEAQQDKSGLPNDRFSAERPEGSISTLTIQRTEQRDSAMYRCASSLIDRVEQYFGPGTRLTVT.

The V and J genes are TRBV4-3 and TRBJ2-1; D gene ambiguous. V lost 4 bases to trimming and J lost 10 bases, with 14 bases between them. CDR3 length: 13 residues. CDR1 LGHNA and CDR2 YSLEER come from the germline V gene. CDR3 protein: CASSPHRGAEQFF. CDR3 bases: TGCGCCAGCAGCCCCCACCGAGGAGCGGAGCAGTTCTTC.

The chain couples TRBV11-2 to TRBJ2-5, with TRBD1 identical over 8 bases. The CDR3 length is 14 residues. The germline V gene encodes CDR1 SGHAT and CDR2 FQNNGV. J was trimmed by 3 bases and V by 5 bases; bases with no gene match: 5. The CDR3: CASSRRGLEETQYF. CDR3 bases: TGTGCCAGCAGCCGCAGGGGGCTGGAAGAGACCCAGTACTTC.

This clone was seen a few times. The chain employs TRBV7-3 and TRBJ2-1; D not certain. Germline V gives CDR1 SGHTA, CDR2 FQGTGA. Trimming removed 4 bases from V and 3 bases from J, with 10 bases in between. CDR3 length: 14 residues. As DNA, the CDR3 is TGTGCCAGCAGCTCGTCGTCCGTCTACAATGAGCAGTTCTTC. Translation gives CASSSSSVYNEQFF.

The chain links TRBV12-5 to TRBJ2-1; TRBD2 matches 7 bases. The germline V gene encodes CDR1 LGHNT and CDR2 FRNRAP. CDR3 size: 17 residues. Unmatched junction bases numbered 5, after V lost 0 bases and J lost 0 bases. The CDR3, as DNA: TGTGCTAGTGGTTTGGTCGAAGCGGGAAGCTCCTACAATGAGCAGTTCTTC. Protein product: CASGLVEAGSSYNEQFF.

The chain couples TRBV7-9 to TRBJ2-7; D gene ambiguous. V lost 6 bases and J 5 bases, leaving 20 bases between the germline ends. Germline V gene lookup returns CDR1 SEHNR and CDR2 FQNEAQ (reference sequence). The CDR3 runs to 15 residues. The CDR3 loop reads CASSHMMGSLDEQYF. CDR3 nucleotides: TGTGCCAGCAGTCATATGATGGGAAGTTTAGACGAGCAGTACTTC.

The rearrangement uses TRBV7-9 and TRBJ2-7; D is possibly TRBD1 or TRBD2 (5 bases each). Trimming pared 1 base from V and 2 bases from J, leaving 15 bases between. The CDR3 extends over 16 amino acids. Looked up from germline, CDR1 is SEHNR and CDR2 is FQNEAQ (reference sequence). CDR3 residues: CASSLDSGRGAYEQYF. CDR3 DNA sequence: TGTGCCAGCAGCTTAGACTCCGGACGAGGGGCCTACGAGCAGTACTTC. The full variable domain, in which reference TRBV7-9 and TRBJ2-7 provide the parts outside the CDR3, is DTGVSQNPRHKITKRGQNVTFRCDPISEHNRLYWYRQTLGQGPEFLTYFQNEAQLEKSRLLSDRFSAERPKGSFSTLEIQRTEQGDSAMYLCASSLDSGRGAYEQYFGPGTRLTVT.

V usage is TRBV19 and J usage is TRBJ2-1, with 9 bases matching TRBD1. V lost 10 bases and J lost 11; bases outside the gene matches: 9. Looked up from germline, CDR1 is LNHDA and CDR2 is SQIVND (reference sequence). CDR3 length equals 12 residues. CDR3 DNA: TGTGCCACAAATACAGGGGGCACTCAGCAGTTCTTC. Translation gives CATNTGGTQQFF.

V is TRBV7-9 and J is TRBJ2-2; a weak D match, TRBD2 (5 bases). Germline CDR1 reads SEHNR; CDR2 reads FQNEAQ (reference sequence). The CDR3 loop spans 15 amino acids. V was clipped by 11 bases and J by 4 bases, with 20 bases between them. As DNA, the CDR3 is TGTGCCGGTTACGCCGGGGAAATTTTCACCGGGGAGCTGTTTTTT. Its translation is CAGYAGEIFTGELFF.

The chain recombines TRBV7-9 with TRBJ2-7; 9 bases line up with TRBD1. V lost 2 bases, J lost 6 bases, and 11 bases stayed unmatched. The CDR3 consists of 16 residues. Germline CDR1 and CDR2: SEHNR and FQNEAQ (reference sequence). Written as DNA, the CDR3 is TGTGCCAGCAGCTTATACGGGACAGGGACCGACCCCGAGCAGTACTTC. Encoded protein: CASSLYGTGTDPEQYF.

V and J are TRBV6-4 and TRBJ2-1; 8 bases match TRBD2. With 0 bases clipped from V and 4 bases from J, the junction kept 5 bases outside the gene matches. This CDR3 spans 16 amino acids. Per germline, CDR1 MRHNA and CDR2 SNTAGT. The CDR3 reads CASSDSGLVGYNEQFF. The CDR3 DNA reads TGTGCCAGCAGTGACTCGGGACTAGTGGGATACAATGAGCAGTTCTTC.

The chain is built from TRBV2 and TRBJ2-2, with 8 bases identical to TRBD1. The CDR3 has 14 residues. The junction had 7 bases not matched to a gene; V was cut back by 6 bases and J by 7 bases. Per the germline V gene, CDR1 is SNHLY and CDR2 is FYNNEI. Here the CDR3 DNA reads TGTGCCAGCAGCCTTGGACAGGGTGGCGGGGAGCTGTTTTTT. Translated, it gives CASSLGQGGGELFF. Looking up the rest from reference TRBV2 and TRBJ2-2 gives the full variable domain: EPEVTQTPSHQVTQMGQEVILRCVPISNHLYFYWYRQILGQKVEFLVSFYNNEISEKSEIFDDQFSVERPDGSNFTLKIRSTKLEDSAMYFCASSLGQGGGELFFGEGSRLTVL.

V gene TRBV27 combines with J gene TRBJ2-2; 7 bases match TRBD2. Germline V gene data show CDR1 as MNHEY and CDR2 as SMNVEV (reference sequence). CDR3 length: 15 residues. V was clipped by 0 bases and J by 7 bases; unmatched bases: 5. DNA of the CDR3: TGTGCCAGCAGTTTATCCTTAACGGGGGGCGGGGAGCTGTTTTTT. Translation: CASSLSLTGGGELFF.

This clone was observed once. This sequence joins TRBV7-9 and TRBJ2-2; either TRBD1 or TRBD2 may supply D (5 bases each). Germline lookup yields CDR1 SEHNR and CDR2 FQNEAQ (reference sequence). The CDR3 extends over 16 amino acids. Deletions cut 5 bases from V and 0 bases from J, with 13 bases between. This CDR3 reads CASSRPGTANTGELFF. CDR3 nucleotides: TGTGCCAGCAGCCGCCCCGGGACGGCGAACACCGGGGAGCTGTTTTTT. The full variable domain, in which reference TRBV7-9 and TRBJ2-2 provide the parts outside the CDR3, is DTGVSQNPRHKITKRGQNVTFRCDPISEHNRLYWYRQTLGQGPEFLTYFQNEAQLEKSRLLSDRFSAERPKGSFSTLEIQRTEQGDSAMYLCASSRPGTANTGELFFGEGSRLTVL.

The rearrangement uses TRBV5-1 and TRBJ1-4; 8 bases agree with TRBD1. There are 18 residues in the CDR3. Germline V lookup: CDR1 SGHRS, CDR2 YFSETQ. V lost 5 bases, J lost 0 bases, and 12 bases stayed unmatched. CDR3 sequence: CASRDGDRKYATNEKLFF. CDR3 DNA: TGCGCCAGCAGGGATGGGGACAGGAAATATGCAACTAATGAAAAACTGTTTTTT.

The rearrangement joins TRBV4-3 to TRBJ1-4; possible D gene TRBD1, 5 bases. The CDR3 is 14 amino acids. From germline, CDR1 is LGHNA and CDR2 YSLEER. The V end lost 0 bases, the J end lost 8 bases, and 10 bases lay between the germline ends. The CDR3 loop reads CASSQDPRGEKLFF. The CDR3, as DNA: TGCGCCAGCAGCCAAGACCCCCGGGGGGAAAAACTGTTTTTT.

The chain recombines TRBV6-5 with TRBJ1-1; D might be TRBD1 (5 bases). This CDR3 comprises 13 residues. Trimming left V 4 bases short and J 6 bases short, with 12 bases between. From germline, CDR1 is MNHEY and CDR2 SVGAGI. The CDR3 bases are TGTGCCAGCAGTTTAAGGGGCCCAGCTGAAGCTTTCTTT. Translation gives CASSLRGPAEAFF.

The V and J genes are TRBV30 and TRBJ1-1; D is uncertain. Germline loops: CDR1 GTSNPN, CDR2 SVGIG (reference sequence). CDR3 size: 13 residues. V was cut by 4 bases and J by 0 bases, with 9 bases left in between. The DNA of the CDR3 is TGTGCCTGGATGACTACAGTGAACACTGAAGCTTTCTTT. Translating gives CAWMTTVNTEAFF.

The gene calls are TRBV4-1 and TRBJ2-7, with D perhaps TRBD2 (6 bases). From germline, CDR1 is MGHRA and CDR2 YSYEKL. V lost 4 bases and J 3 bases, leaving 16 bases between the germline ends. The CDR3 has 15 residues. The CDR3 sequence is CASSPPGGLFYEQYF. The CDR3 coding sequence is TGCGCCAGCAGCCCCCCTGGGGGACTTTTCTACGAGCAGTACTTC.

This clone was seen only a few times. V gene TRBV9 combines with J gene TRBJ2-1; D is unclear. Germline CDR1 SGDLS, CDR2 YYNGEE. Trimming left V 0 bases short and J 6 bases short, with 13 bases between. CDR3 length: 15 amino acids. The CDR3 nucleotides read TGTGCCAGCAGCGTAGAATTATGGCAGAGCAATGAGCAGTTCTTC. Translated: CASSVELWQSNEQFF.

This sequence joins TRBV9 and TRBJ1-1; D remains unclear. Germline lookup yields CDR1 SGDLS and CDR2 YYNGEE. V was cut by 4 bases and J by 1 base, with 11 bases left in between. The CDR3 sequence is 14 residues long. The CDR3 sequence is CASSPGAENTEAFF. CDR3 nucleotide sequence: TGTGCCAGCAGCCCAGGAGCTGAGAACACTGAAGCTTTCTTT.